This T cell receptor beta chain was sequenced in a study of a mutant IDH1 vaccine in newly diagnosed glioma. Overall study findings and caveats: Immune responses arising from the vaccine appeared in around 93% of patients.

Time point reported: week 47, end of study. In every dose of vaccine, 300 ug of mutant IDH1 20-mer peptide was given alongside topical imiquimod. Per germline, CDR1 MNHEY and CDR2 SMNVEV (reference sequence). Trimming stripped 5 bases from V and 5 bases from J, with 18 bases between. The CDR3 spans 15 residues. Assay: immunoSEQ multiplex PCR; the TCRdb copy retains only in-frame clones and omits some. The sample yields roughly 38,000 clones, 70% to 85% seen once. As for this clone: What it binds is unknown.

The receptor was derived from a man aged 18 to 29 with glioma. Some clones in this sample may be carry-over from other donors' samples. Sequencing used PBMCs, obtained from a glioma patient whose treatment included an IDH1 peptide vaccine. The rearrangement uses TRBV27 and TRBJ1-1; D is ambiguous. CDR3 in DNA: TGTGCCAGCAGTCGATTCCCCGCGGCCGGGACTGAAGCTTTCTTT. Its translation is CASSRFPAAGTEAFF.